The clone carrying this T cell receptor (beta chain) came up many times. This sample was included in a study of human T cells and chemical hapten exposure. Time point of the sample: healthy volunteer bleed at 2 weeks. The authors extracted total RNA from unfractionated whole blood. CDR1 SEHNR and CDR2 FQNEAQ come from the germline V gene (reference sequence). There are 15 residues in the CDR3. Trimming at V came to 3 bases and at J to 4 bases, leaving 2 bases not matched to a gene. In TCRdb, the RACE reads were re-called with MiXCR into one record per CDR3 protein. The data contain around 130,000 distinct CDR3 sequences, 8.5% to 9.5% of them singletons.

Source material: whole blood. The sequence was collected from a male donor in good health. Some clones in this sample may be carry-over from other donors' samples. The chain recombines TRBV7-9 with TRBJ2-3, with 12 bases that match TRBD1. CDR3 DNA: TGTGCCAGCAGCTTTGGGACAGGGGGCCCAGATACGCAGTATTTT. Protein product: CASSFGTGGPDTQYF.